This T cell receptor (beta chain) was sequenced during a study of T cells in tuberculosis. Overall study: In South Africa, adults with active tuberculosis were compared with IGRA-negative and latently infected IGRA-positive adolescents.

Study-level points and caveats: Active tuberculosis alpha repertoires lay closer to GMM-specific TCRs than controls'. A GMM-specific repertoire classifier reached about 85% accuracy, AUROC approximately 0.93.

As regards this clone: Its cognate antigen is unknown.

The V segment lost 2 bases and the J segment 7 bases; nucleotides outside the gene matches: 8. Per germline, CDR1 LNHDA and CDR2 SQIVND (reference sequence). The CDR3 length is 15 residues. Sequencing was performed with immunoSEQ multiplex PCR; in TCRdb, only in-frame clones are kept and a portion is missing. The table includes fewer than 55,000 clones, nearly 95% detected once. On average roughly 100,000 T cells per donor were immunosequenced. This chain uses TRBV19 with TRBJ2-1; the match to TRBD2 covers 7 bases. Sequenced input: PBMCs. This TCR was sampled from a donor aged 10 to 29 with latent tuberculosis or without tuberculosis infection. The chain's CDR3 is CASSIRTRVRNEQFF. The CDR3 DNA follows: TGTGCCAGTAGTATACGGACTAGGGTTAGGAATGAGCAGTTCTTC.